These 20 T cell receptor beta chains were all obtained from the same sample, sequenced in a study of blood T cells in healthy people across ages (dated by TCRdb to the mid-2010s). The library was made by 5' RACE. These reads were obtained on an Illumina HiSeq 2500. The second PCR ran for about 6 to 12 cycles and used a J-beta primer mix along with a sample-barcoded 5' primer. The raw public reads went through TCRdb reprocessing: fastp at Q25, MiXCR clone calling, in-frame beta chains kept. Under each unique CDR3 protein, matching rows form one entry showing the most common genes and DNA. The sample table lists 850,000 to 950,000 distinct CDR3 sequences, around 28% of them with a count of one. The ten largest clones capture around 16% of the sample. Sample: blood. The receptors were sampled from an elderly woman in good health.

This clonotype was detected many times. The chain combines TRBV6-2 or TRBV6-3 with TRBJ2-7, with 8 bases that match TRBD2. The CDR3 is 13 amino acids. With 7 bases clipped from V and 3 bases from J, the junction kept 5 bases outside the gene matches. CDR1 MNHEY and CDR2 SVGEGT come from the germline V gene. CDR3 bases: TGTGCCAGCACAACGGGAGGGGACTACGAGCAGTACTTC. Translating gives CASTTGGDYEQYF.

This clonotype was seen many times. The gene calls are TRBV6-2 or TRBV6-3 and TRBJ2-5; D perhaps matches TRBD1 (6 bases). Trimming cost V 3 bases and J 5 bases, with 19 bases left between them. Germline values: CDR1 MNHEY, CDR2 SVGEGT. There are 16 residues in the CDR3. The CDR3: CASSYFLTGTRETQYF. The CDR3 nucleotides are TGTGCCAGCAGTTATTTTCTAACCGGGACAAGGGAGACCCAGTACTTC.

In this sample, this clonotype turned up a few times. In DNA, the CDR3 is TGTGCCAGCAGTTACTCGAATTATGCCCCCGGGGGGGAGCTGTTTTTT. It codes for CASSYSNYAPGGELFF. The chain couples TRBV6-2 or TRBV6-3 to TRBJ2-2; D is unresolved. The V end was cut by 0 bases, the J end by 8 bases, with 16 bases between. The CDR3 covers 16 residues. Germline values: CDR1 MNHEY, CDR2 SVGEGT.

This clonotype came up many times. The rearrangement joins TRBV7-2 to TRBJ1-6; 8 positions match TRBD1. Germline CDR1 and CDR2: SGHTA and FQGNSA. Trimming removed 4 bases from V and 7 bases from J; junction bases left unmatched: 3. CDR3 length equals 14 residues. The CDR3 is CASSSQGANSPLHF. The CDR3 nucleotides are TGTGCCAGCAGCTCGCAGGGGGCGAATTCACCCCTCCACTTT.

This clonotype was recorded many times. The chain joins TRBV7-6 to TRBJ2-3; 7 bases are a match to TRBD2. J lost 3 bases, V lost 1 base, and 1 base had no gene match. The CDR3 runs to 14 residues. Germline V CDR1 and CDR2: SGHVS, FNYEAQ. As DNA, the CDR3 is TGTGCCAGCAGCTTAGTGCGGGGGACAGATACGCAGTATTTT. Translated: CASSLVRGTDTQYF.

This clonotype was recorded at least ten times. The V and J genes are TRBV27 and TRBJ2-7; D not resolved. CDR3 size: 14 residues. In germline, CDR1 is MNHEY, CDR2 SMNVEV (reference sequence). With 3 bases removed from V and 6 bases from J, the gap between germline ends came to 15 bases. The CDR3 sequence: CASSFTNKRGEQYF. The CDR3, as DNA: TGTGCCAGCAGTTTTACAAACAAGAGAGGCGAGCAGTACTTC.

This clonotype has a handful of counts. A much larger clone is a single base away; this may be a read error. The CDR3 reads CASSYGGQNSNEQYF. The CDR3 nucleotides are TGTGCCAGCAGTTACGGGGGACAAAATTCCAATGAGCAGTACTTC. The V call is TRBV6-5, the J call TRBJ2-7, with D perhaps matching TRBD1 (6 bases). V was clipped by 2 bases and J by 7 bases, with 18 bases between them. Germline CDR1 and CDR2: MNHEY and SVGAGI. CDR3 length: 15 amino acids.

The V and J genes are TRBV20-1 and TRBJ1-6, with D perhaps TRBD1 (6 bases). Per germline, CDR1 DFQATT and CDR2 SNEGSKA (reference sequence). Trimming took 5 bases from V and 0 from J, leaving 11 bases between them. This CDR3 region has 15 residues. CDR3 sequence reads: CSAGTGSSYNSPLHF. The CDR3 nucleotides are TGCAGTGCTGGAACAGGGAGCTCCTATAATTCACCCCTCCACTTT.

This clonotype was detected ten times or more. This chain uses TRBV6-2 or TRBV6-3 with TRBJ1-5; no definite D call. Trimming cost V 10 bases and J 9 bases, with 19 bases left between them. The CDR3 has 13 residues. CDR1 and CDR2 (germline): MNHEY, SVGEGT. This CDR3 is CAIKDGRHGPQHF. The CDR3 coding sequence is TGTGCCATCAAGGACGGGAGGCACGGGCCCCAGCATTTT.

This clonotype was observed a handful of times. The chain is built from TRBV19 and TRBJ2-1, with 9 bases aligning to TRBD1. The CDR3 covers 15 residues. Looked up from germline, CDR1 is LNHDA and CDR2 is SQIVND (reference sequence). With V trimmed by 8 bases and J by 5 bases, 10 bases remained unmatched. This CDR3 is CASRTGTGNDNEQFF. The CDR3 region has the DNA TGTGCCAGTCGTACCGGGACAGGGAACGACAATGAGCAGTTCTTC.

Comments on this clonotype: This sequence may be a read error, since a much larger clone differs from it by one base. The CDR3: CASSQEVGAGGINEQYF. CDR3 coding DNA: TGTGCCAGCAGCCAAGAAGTTGGAGCGGGGGGGATAAATGAGCAGTACTTC. This rearrangement joins TRBV3-1 to TRBJ2-5; TRBD2 matches 10 bases. The germline gives CDR1 LGHDT, CDR2 YNNKEL (reference sequence). V shed 0 bases and J 11 bases; nucleotides not matched to a gene: 15. The CDR3 sequence is 17 residues long.

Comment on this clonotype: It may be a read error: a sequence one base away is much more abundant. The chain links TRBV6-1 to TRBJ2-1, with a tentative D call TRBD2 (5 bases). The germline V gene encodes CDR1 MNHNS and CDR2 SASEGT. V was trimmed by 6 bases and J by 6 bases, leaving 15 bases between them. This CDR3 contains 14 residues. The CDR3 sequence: CASRPGSASNEQFF. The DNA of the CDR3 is TGTGCCAGCAGACCGGGATCGGCCAGCAATGAGCAGTTCTTC.

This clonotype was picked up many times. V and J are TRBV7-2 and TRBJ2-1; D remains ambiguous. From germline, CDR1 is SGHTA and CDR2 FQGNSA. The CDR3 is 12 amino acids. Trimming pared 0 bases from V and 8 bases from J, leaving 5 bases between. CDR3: CASSLARHEQFF. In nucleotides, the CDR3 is TGTGCCAGCAGCTTAGCGCGGCATGAGCAGTTCTTC.

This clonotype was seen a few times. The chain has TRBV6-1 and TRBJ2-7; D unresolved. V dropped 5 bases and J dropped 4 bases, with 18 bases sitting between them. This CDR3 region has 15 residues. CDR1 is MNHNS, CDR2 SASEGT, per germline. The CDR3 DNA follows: TGTGCCAGCAGTCTCTCCCGGGCGGACCTTTACGAGCAGTACTTC. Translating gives CASSLSRADLYEQYF.

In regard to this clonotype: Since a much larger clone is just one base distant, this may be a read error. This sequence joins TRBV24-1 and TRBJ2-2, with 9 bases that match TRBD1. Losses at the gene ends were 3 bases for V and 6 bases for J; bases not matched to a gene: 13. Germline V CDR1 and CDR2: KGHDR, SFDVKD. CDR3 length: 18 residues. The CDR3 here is CATSDVRDRAPLAGELFF. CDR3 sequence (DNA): TGTGCCACCAGTGATGTCCGGGACAGGGCGCCCCTAGCCGGGGAGCTGTTTTTT.

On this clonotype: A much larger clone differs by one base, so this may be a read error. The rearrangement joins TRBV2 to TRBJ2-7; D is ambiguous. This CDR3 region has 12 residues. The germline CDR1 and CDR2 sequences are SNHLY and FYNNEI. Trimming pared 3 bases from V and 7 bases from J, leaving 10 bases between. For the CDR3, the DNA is TGTGCCAGCAGTGATGATGACAATGAGCAGTACTTC. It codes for CASSDDDNEQYF.

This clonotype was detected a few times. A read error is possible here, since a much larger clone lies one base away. CDR3 in amino acids: CASTPGASGGDNEQYF. The CDR3 DNA follows: TGTGCCAGCACTCCTGGGGCTAGCGGGGGAGACAATGAGCAGTACTTC. This sequence joins TRBV6-6 and TRBJ2-4; 10 bases line up with TRBD2. Looked up from germline, CDR1 is MNHNY and CDR2 is SVGAGI (reference sequence). This CDR3 has 16 residues. Trimming cost V 7 bases and J 13 bases; bases outside gene matches: 19.

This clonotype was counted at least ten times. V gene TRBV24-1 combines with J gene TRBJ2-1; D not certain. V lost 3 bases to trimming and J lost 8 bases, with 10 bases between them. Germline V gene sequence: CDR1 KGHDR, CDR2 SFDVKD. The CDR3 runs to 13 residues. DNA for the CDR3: TGTGCCACCAGTGATATTCAAAGTCATGAGCAGTTCTTC. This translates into CATSDIQSHEQFF.

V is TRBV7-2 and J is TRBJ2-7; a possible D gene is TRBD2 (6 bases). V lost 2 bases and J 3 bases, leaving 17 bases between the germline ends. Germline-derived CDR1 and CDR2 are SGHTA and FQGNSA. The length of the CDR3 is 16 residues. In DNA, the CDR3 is TGTGCCAGCAGCTTAAGGCCGGGAGTCAGCAGCTACGAGCAGTACTTC. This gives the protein CASSLRPGVSSYEQYF.

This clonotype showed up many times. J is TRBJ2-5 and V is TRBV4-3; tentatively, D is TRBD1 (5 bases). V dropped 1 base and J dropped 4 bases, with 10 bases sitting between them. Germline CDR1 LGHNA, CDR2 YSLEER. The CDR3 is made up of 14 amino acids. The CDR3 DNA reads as TGCGCCAGCAGCCAAGTAGGGGTGCGAGAGACCCAGTACTTC. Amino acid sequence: CASSQVGVRETQYF.